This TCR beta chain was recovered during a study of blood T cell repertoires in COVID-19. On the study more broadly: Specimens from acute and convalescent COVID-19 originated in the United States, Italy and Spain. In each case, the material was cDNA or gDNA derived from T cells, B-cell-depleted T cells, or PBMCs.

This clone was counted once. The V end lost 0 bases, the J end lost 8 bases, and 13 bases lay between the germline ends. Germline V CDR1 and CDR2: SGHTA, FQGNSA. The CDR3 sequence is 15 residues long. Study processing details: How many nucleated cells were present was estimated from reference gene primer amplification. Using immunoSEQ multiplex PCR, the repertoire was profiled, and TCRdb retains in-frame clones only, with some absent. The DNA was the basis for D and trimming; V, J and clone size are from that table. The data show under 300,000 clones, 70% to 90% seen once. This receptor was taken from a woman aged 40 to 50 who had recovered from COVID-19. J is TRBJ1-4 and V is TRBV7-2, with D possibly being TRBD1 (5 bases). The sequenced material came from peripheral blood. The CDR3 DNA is TGTGCCAGCAGCTTAGCCCAGGGCTCGAGGGAAAAACTGTTTTTT. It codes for CASSLAQGSREKLFF.